These T cell receptor beta chains were read from a single sample in a study of shared clonotypes between healthy human individuals. The protocol was immunoSEQ multiplex PCR, while the TCRdb copy is restricted to in-frame clones and leaves out a portion. The table shows some 500,000 clones, with 90% to 96% occurring only once. Input material: naive CD4+ T cells sorted from blood. The source of these receptors is a woman aged 30 to 39 in good health. Each CDR3 is given with its conserved first and last residue. The D gene is left open where the match is weak. Some rows mark clone size as missing; the rest say once, few, many or name a class of expanded clone.

V: TRBV19; D: -; J: TRBJ2-7; size: -; DNA: TGTGCCAGTAGTCAACCGACAGGATTCACGCTGGGCTCCTACGAGCAGTACTTC; CDR3: CASSQPTGFTLGSYEQYF
V: TRBV6-1; D: TRBD1; J: TRBJ1-4; size: -; DNA: TGTGCCAGCAGCCGAGGACAGGGGAATGAAAAACTGTTTTTT; CDR3: CASSRGQGNEKLFF
V: TRBV6-1; D: -; J: TRBJ2-5; size: -; DNA: TGTGCCAGCAGTGAACTTTTCCTGCGGGACGGGGGTACGAACTTC; CDR3: CASSELFLRDGGTNF
V: TRBV2; D: -; J: TRBJ1-1; size: -; DNA: TGTGCCAGCAGAAACAGGGAGGGCACTGAAGCTTTCTTT; CDR3: CASRNREGTEAFF
V: TRBV19; D: TRBD2; J: TRBJ2-3; size: -; DNA: TGTGCCAGTAGTCTGGCAGCGGGGGTCACAGATACGCAGTATTTT; CDR3: CASSLAAGVTDTQYF
V: TRBV28; D: TRBD2; J: TRBJ2-3; size: -; DNA: TGTGCCAGCAGTTATGCTAGCGGGAGTGGTCGTACGCAGTATTTT; CDR3: CASSYASGSGRTQYF
V: TRBV6-1; D: -; J: TRBJ2-7; size: -; DNA: TGTGCCAGCAGTGAAAACCCCTCCTACGAGCAGTACTTC; CDR3: CASSENPSYEQYF
V: TRBV5-1; D: -; J: TRBJ1-1; size: -; DNA: TGCGCCAGCAGTGATGGGAACCAGAATACTGAAGCTTTCTTT; CDR3: CASSDGNQNTEAFF
V: TRBV28; D: -; J: TRBJ1-2; size: -; DNA: TGTGCCAGCCTCATCGGTGAATATGGCTACACCTTC; CDR3: CASLIGEYGYTF
V: TRBV4-1; D: -; J: TRBJ1-2; size: -; DNA: TGCGCCAGCAGCCAAGAAACTGGGCATGGCTACACCTTC; CDR3: CASSQETGHGYTF
V: TRBV10-3; D: -; J: TRBJ2-1; size: once; DNA: TGTGCCATCAGTGAGTTCTATGAGCAGTTCTTC; CDR3: CAISEFYEQFF
V: TRBV7-2; D: -; J: TRBJ2-7; size: -; DNA: TGTGCCAGCAGCTTAGCGGCTGGCTCCCGCGAGCAGTACTTC; CDR3: CASSLAAGSREQYF
V: TRBV28; D: TRBD2; J: TRBJ2-7; size: once; DNA: TGTGCCAGCAGTATCCTTCTAGCGGGAATCAAGGTTCACGAGCAGTACTTC; CDR3: CASSILLAGIKVHEQYF
V: TRBV28; D: -; J: TRBJ2-3; size: once; DNA: TGTGCCAGCACTCATCGGGGATATGATACGCAGTATTTT; CDR3: CASTHRGYDTQYF
V: TRBV5-1; D: -; J: TRBJ2-3; size: -; DNA: TGCGCCAGCAGCCTGCGGACAGAATTAGTCACAGATACGCAGTATTTT; CDR3: CASSLRTELVTDTQYF
V: TRBV21-1; D: -; J: TRBJ2-5; size: -; DNA: TGTGCCAGCAGCACACTAGCTCGGCGAGAGACCCAGTACTTC; CDR3: CASSTLARRETQYF
V: TRBV25-1; D: -; J: TRBJ1-2; size: -; DNA: TGTGCCAGCAGTTACGGGGGGCCACCGACCTATGGCTACACCTTC; CDR3: CASSYGGPPTYGYTF
V: TRBV2; D: -; J: TRBJ2-7; size: -; DNA: TGTGCCAGCAGTTCCGGAGCGCAGTACTTC; CDR3: CASSSGAQYF
V: TRBV6-1; D: TRBD1; J: TRBJ2-5; size: -; DNA: TGTGCCAGTTCGGACAGGGTACAAGAGACCCAGTACTTC; CDR3: CASSDRVQETQYF
V: TRBV11-2; D: TRBD2; J: TRBJ2-7; size: -; DNA: TGTGCCAGCAGCTTTGGACTAGCGCCACTCGAGCAGTACTTC; CDR3: CASSFGLAPLEQYF
V: TRBV19; D: -; J: TRBJ1-5; size: -; DNA: TGTGCCAGTAGTATAGTCAGGGAGAGCAATCAGCCCCAGCATTTT; CDR3: CASSIVRESNQPQHF
V: TRBV5-1; D: TRBD1; J: TRBJ1-1; size: -; DNA: TGCGCCAGCAGCCAGGGACAGCCTACCCGGGGAACTGAAGCTTTCTTT; CDR3: CASSQGQPTRGTEAFF
V: TRBV4-1; D: -; J: TRBJ1-5; size: -; DNA: TGCGCCAGCAGCCAAGGACAGTTAAATCAGCCCCAGCATTTT; CDR3: CASSQGQLNQPQHF
V: TRBV5-6; D: TRBD1; J: TRBJ1-1; size: -; DNA: TGTGCCAGCAGGACACCTGGACAGGGATTGAACACTGAAGCTTTCTTT; CDR3: CASRTPGQGLNTEAFF
V: TRBV5-2; D: -; J: TRBJ2-5; size: -; DNA: TGCGCCAGCAGCCAAGTAGGGGGATTCGGAGAGACCCAGTACTTC; CDR3: CASSQVGGFGETQYF
V: TRBV28; D: -; J: TRBJ2-2; size: -; DNA: TGTGCCAGCAAACCCGGCAGAGCGAACACCGGGGAGCTGTTTTTT; CDR3: CASKPGRANTGELFF
V: TRBV27; D: TRBD2; J: TRBJ2-7; size: -; DNA: TGTGCCAGCAGGTCTAGCGGTTTGCCCTACGAGCAGTACTTC; CDR3: CASRSSGLPYEQYF
V: TRBV28; D: TRBD2; J: TRBJ2-1; size: -; DNA: TGTGCCAGCAGCCGCGGGAGGAATATAGTCGATGAGCAGTTCTTC; CDR3: CASSRGRNIVDEQFF
V: TRBV5-4; D: TRBD2; J: TRBJ2-3; size: -; DNA: TGTGCCAGCAGCTCCGGGGCTAGCGGGAGTGGGGGCACAGATACGCAGTATTTT; CDR3: CASSSGASGSGGTDTQYF
V: TRBV2; D: TRBD1; J: TRBJ2-5; size: -; DNA: TGTGCCAGCAGTGAAGAACAGGGGGCCGGAGAGACCCAGTACTTC; CDR3: CASSEEQGAGETQYF
V: TRBV11-2; D: TRBD2; J: TRBJ2-7; size: -; DNA: TGTGCCAGCAGCTTAGGGTCGAGCGGGAGAGCATACGAGCAGTACTTC; CDR3: CASSLGSSGRAYEQYF
V: TRBV28; D: TRBD1; J: TRBJ1-1; size: -; DNA: TGTGCCAGCAGTTTACGGGGACAGGGGAACACTGAAGCTTTCTTT; CDR3: CASSLRGQGNTEAFF
V: TRBV28; D: TRBD1; J: TRBJ1-3; size: -; DNA: TGTGCCAGCAGTTTGGCCATGGGGACAGGGGGTATAGCTGGAAACACCATATATTTT; CDR3: CASSLAMGTGGIAGNTIYF
V: TRBV2; D: TRBD1; J: TRBJ1-4; size: -; DNA: TGTGCCAGCGGACCGGGATCAGGGGGCCTTGAAAAACTGTTTTTT; CDR3: CASGPGSGGLEKLFF
V: TRBV27; D: -; J: TRBJ1-5; size: -; DNA: TGTGCCAGCAGTTCCCCTCAGGGATTCAATCAGCCCCAGCATTTT; CDR3: CASSSPQGFNQPQHF
V: TRBV18; D: TRBD1; J: TRBJ2-7; size: -; DNA: TGTGCCAGCTCACTCCCGGGACAGGGTGGCTACGAGCAGTACTTC; CDR3: CASSLPGQGGYEQYF
V: TRBV28; D: -; J: TRBJ1-2; size: once; DNA: TGTGCCAGCAGCCCGTCGGGGGTCCATCCTAACTATGGCTACACCTTC; CDR3: CASSPSGVHPNYGYTF
V: TRBV9; D: -; J: TRBJ2-1; size: once; DNA: TGTGCCAGCAGCGTAGACTGGCAAACCTACAATGAGCAGTTCTTC; CDR3: CASSVDWQTYNEQFF
V: TRBV5-4; D: -; J: TRBJ2-1; size: -; DNA: TGTGCCAGCAGCTTGGATGCGGGACCATACAATGAGCAGTTCTTC; CDR3: CASSLDAGPYNEQFF
V: TRBV7-8; D: -; J: TRBJ2-5; size: -; DNA: TGTGCCAGCAGCTCAAACCGCGGGACAGCAGGACAAGAGACCCAGTACTTC; CDR3: CASSSNRGTAGQETQYF
V: TRBV7-7; D: -; J: TRBJ2-1; size: -; DNA: TGTGCCAGCAGCCCCAGTCCCGATAATGAGCAGTTCTTC; CDR3: CASSPSPDNEQFF
V: TRBV29-1; D: TRBD2; J: TRBJ2-1; size: -; DNA: TGCAGTGCGACGGGGGGCTCCTACAATGAGCAGTTCTTC; CDR3: CSATGGSYNEQFF
V: TRBV28; D: TRBD1; J: TRBJ2-2; size: -; DNA: TGTGCCAGCAGCCTAGACAGGGGGCGCGCCGGGGAGCTGTTTTTT; CDR3: CASSLDRGRAGELFF
V: TRBV7-8; D: -; J: TRBJ1-5; size: -; DNA: TGTGCCAGCAGCTTAACCCCAGGGGGCAATCAGCCCCAGCATTTT; CDR3: CASSLTPGGNQPQHF
V: TRBV10-3; D: -; J: TRBJ1-6; size: -; DNA: TGTGCCATCAGGTCCGGGGATGGTTCAAATTCACCCCTCCACTTT; CDR3: CAIRSGDGSNSPLHF
V: TRBV5-1; D: -; J: TRBJ2-7; size: -; DNA: TGCGCCAGCAGCTTGGAGGGGAGCGAGCAGTACTTC; CDR3: CASSLEGSEQYF
V: TRBV10-3; D: TRBD2; J: TRBJ2-3; size: -; DNA: TGTGCCATCAACCATAGCGGGGGAAGCACAGATACGCAGTATTTT; CDR3: CAINHSGGSTDTQYF
V: TRBV19; D: TRBD1; J: TRBJ2-1; size: -; DNA: TGTGCCAGTAAAGGTTCGCAGGGGGCCTTATATGAGCAGTTCTTC; CDR3: CASKGSQGALYEQFF
V: TRBV5-8; D: -; J: TRBJ1-5; size: -; DNA: TGTGCCAGCAGCTTGGGGTTCGATCAGCCCCAGCATTTT; CDR3: CASSLGFDQPQHF
V: TRBV29-1; D: TRBD2; J: TRBJ2-7; size: -; DNA: TGCAGCGTTGCTAGCGGGAGCCACGAGCAGTACTTC; CDR3: CSVASGSHEQYF
V: TRBV2; D: -; J: TRBJ1-4; size: -; DNA: TGTGCCAACGCCCGAAATAATGAAAAACTGTTTTTT; CDR3: CANARNNEKLFF
V: TRBV19; D: -; J: TRBJ2-7; size: -; DNA: TGTGCCAGTGGTCAGGACCGCTACGAGCAGTACTTC; CDR3: CASGQDRYEQYF
V: TRBV6-5; D: TRBD2; J: TRBJ2-7; size: few; DNA: TGTGCCAGCAGTCCCGGGACTAGCGGATCCTACGAGCAGTACTTC; CDR3: CASSPGTSGSYEQYF
V: TRBV4-2; D: -; J: TRBJ2-7; size: -; DNA: TGTGCCAGCAGCCAAGAGCAGAACTCCTACGAGCAGTACTTC; CDR3: CASSQEQNSYEQYF